This T cell receptor (beta chain) is drawn from a study of blood T cell repertoires in COVID-19. Whole-study context: COVID-19 samples, acute and convalescent, were from the United States, Italy and Spain.

Per the original methods: Amplified reference gene primers provided the basis for estimating nucleated cell counts. Using immunoSEQ multiplex PCR, the repertoire was profiled, and TCRdb retains in-frame clones only, with some absent. D and trimming were read from the DNA, whereas the V and J calls and clone size are those reported in that table. The sample holds tens of thousands of clones, approximately 83% seen once. This CDR3 is 13 amino acids long. With 9 bases clipped from V and 2 bases from J, the junction kept 2 bases outside the gene matches. Germline V lookup: CDR1 ENHRY, CDR2 SYGVKD. The source material was peripheral blood. The TCR originated in a man in his forties with COVID-19, enrolled during active disease. The chain is built from TRBV10-3 and TRBJ2-7, with 12 bases fitting TRBD2. CDR3 nucleotide sequence: TGTGCCATTCTAGCGGGGGGGACCTACGAGCAGTACTTC. Amino acids: CAILAGGTYEQYF.